The 13 T cell receptor beta chains given below trace back to one sample, sequenced in a study of control samples from healthy donors and cancer patients (dated by TCRdb to the early 2020s). The library was built by means of the immunoSEQ multiplex PCR assay. Held by TCRdb, this immuneACCESS table contains in-frame sequences only and omits some clones. Under half of the omission traces to an unresolved V gene where checked; the cause of the rest is unknown. Counted in this sample were some 150,000 clones; 91% of them appeared once. The ten largest clones capture about 1.4% of the sample. The sample consisted of blood. Receptors were obtained from a woman aged 25 to 39 in good health.

This clone was counted only a few times. The chain has TRBV7-9 and TRBJ2-7; perhaps TRBD1 as D (5 bases). With 1 base removed from V and 4 bases from J, the gap between germline ends came to 11 bases. This CDR3 is built from 14 residues. Germline V CDR1 and CDR2: SEHNR, FQNEAQ (reference sequence). The CDR3: CASSLETVAYEQYF. CDR3 in DNA: TGTGCCAGCAGCTTAGAGACAGTGGCATACGAGCAGTACTTC.

The count of this clone is one. The rearrangement joins TRBV7-9 to TRBJ1-5; 8 positions match TRBD1. The CDR3 runs to 14 residues. Germline CDR1 SEHNR, CDR2 FQNEAQ (reference sequence). V shed 4 bases, J shed 2 bases, and the junction held 1 base outside the gene matches. The CDR3 sequence is CASSSDRGNQPQHF. DNA for the CDR3: TGTGCCAGCAGCTCGGACAGGGGCAATCAGCCCCAGCATTTT.

The chain is built from TRBV5-1 and TRBJ2-2, with D tentatively TRBD1 or TRBD2 (6 bases each). Germline CDR1 SGHRS, CDR2 YFSETQ. Trimming removed 5 bases at V and 7 bases at J, with 15 bases between. The CDR3 contains 14 residues. The CDR3 DNA is TGCGCCAGCAGTCCCGGGGGCGCGGGCGGGGAGCTGTTTTTT. This sequence encodes CASSPGGAGGELFF.

The chain links TRBV18 to TRBJ1-2; D is uncertain. Germline lookup yields CDR1 KGHSH and CDR2 LQKENI. V dropped 2 bases and J dropped 4 bases, with 8 bases sitting between them. The CDR3 is 13 amino acids. The CDR3 here is CASSPEDGYGYTF. CDR3 bases: TGTGCCAGCTCACCAGAGGACGGCTATGGCTACACCTTC.

The V and J genes are TRBV7-9 and TRBJ2-7, with a possible D match to TRBD1 (5 bases). The germline V gene encodes CDR1 SEHNR and CDR2 FQNEAQ (reference sequence). V lost 2 bases, J lost 4 bases, and 15 bases lay in between. The CDR3 runs to 15 residues. The CDR3 DNA reads TGTGCCAGCAGCTTACTCACTACAGGACGGTACGAGCAGTACTTC. Its protein is CASSLLTTGRYEQYF.

This rearrangement joins TRBV19 to TRBJ1-2; TRBD1 agrees at 10 bases. This CDR3 contains 14 residues. V gave up 5 bases and J gave up 6 bases; unmatched junction bases: 6. Germline-derived CDR1 and CDR2 are LNHDA and SQIVND (reference sequence). CDR3 sequence reads: CASSDRGRENGYTF. The CDR3, as DNA: TGTGCCAGTAGTGACAGGGGGCGCGAGAATGGCTACACCTTC.

The chain uses TRBV6-4 and TRBJ2-1; no definite D call. Germline values: CDR1 MRHNA, CDR2 SNTAGT. This CDR3 has 11 residues. With 8 bases removed from V and 9 bases from J, the gap between germline ends came to 11 bases. The CDR3 bases are TGTGCCAGCGGCGTGGATGTTGAGCAGTTCTTC. Translation gives CASGVDVEQFF.

This sequence joins TRBV6-6 and TRBJ2-1, with D possibly matching TRBD2 (7 bases). V was pared by 2 bases and J by 5 bases, with 13 bases between. CDR3 length equals 15 residues. In germline, CDR1 is MNHNY, CDR2 SVGAGI (reference sequence). CDR3 protein: CASSYGGAVDNEQFF. The CDR3, as DNA: TGTGCCAGCAGTTACGGGGGGGCCGTCGACAATGAGCAGTTCTTC.

The rearrangement links TRBV5-8 to TRBJ1-5, with a possible D match to TRBD1 (5 bases). Trimming shortened V by 1 base and J by 7 bases, and 12 bases separated the two germline ends. Per the germline V gene, CDR1 is SGHTS and CDR2 is YDEGEE. The CDR3 has 14 amino acids. In nucleotides, the CDR3 is TGTGCCAGCAGCTTGCCAGGGTCGGGACAGCCCCAGCATTTT. Translating gives CASSLPGSGQPQHF.

As regards this clone: The same CDR3 can be traced to other DNA sequences in this sample. V gene TRBV19 combines with J gene TRBJ2-3; possibly TRBD1 for D (5 bases). Germline V gene sequence: CDR1 LNHDA, CDR2 SQIVND (reference sequence). The length of the CDR3 is 14 residues. V was pared by 3 bases and J by 2 bases, with 9 bases between. Written as DNA, the CDR3 is TGTGCCAGTAGTATCCAGGGTAACACAGATACGCAGTATTTT. Amino acids: CASSIQGNTDTQYF. The whole variable domain, remainder taken from reference TRBV19 and TRBJ2-3, is DGGITQSPKYLFRKEGQNVTLSCEQNLNHDAMYWYRQDPGQGLRLIYYSQIVNDFQKGDIAEGYSVSREKKESFPLTVTSAQKNPTAFYLCASSIQGNTDTQYFGPGTRLTVL.

This chain connects TRBV28 to TRBJ1-1; perhaps TRBD1 as D (5 bases). The germline V gene has CDR1 MDHEN and CDR2 SYDVKM. Trimming left V 5 bases short and J 1 base short, with 5 bases between. CDR3 length: 12 residues. DNA of the CDR3: TGTGCCAGCAGTCAGGGGAACACTGAAGCTTTCTTT. This encodes CASSQGNTEAFF.

This clone has only one observation. The V call is TRBV15, the J call TRBJ1-6, with D maybe TRBD1 (6 bases). Germline V lookup: CDR1 LNHNV, CDR2 YYDKDF (reference sequence). With 3 bases removed from V and 5 bases from J, the gap between germline ends came to 11 bases. The CDR3 loop spans 15 amino acids. Here the CDR3 reads CATSSVRGDNSPLHF. CDR3 nucleotide sequence: TGTGCCACCAGCAGCGTCAGGGGAGATAATTCACCCCTCCACTTT.

The chain joins TRBV6-5 to TRBJ1-2; D is undetermined. The CDR3 runs 13 residues. Germline loops: CDR1 MNHEY, CDR2 SVGAGI. Trimming cost V 6 bases and J 4 bases, with 12 bases left between them. The CDR3 coding sequence is TGTGCCAGCAGCCGCGGGCTTCTCTATGGCTACACCTTC. Translated, it gives CASSRGLLYGYTF.